This TCR beta chain was profiled in a study of blood T cells in healthy people across ages. With a J-beta primer mix and a sample-barcoded 5' primer, a second PCR ran roughly 6 to 11 cycles. TCRdb processed the 5' RACE reads anew with MiXCR; each CDR3 protein has one entry. Among 500,000 to 700,000 distinct CDR3 sequences listed, approximately 30% were seen once. Study findings and constraints: It was found that TCR beta diversity correlated strongly with the percentage of naive T cells. Considered underestimates were the diversity estimates obtained from one million T cells. The fall in TCR beta diversity per million T cells was roughly linear with age. Relative to aged donors, long-lived donors carried more naive CD4+ cells and displayed higher diversity.

With regard to this clonotype: The antigen is not known.

With 0 bases clipped from V and 12 bases from J, the junction kept 3 bases outside the gene matches. The CDR3 is 13 amino acids. Germline CDR1 and CDR2: SGDLS and YYNGEE. This chain connects TRBV9 to TRBJ1-6; 7 bases match TRBD1. The sequence was collected from an elderly woman in good health. Sequenced material: blood. CDR3 DNA sequence: TGTGCCAGCAGCGTAGTTCAGGGGGGACCCCTCCACTTT. This encodes CASSVVQGGPLHF.